These T cell receptor beta chains were read from a single sample in a study of T cell responses to AZD1222 COVID-19 vaccine. The protocol was immunoSEQ multiplex PCR, while the TCRdb copy is restricted to in-frame clones and leaves out a portion. In the table there are about 99,000 clones, just over 90% of which are singletons. Sample: peripheral blood, taken on day 0 of AZD1222 vaccination. Receptors were obtained from an adult in good health. Both conserved end residues are part of each CDR3. A D gene is named only where the DNA matches it firmly. Clone size is shown for a subset of rows, as once, few, many or a class of expanded clone.

CDR3 | DNA | D | J | size | V
CASSFDYEQYF | TGTGCCAGCAGTTTTGACTACGAGCAGTACTTC | NA | TRBJ2-7 | NA | TRBV28
CASSAGTSGYQETQYF | TGTGCCAGCAGTGCCGGGACTAGCGGGTACCAAGAGACCCAGTACTTC | TRBD2 | TRBJ2-5 | NA | TRBV6-1
CASSQQGLSGETQYF | TGTGCCAGCTCACAACAAGGGTTATCTGGGGAGACCCAGTACTTC | NA | TRBJ2-5 | NA | TRBV28
CASSLEGGTYYGYTF | TGCGCCAGCAGCTTGGAGGGGGGCACTTACTATGGCTACACCTTC | NA | TRBJ1-2 | NA | TRBV5-1
CASSPLRGGLGTEAFF | TGCGCCAGCAGCCCCCTTAGGGGGGGGCTCGGCACTGAAGCTTTCTTT | NA | TRBJ1-1 | NA | TRBV5-1
CASTYDFNGNEQFF | TGTGCCAGCACCTACGATTTTAATGGTAATGAGCAGTTCTTC | NA | TRBJ2-1 | NA | TRBV6-5
CATRVRGGEQFF | TGTGCCACCCGGGTGAGGGGGGGAGAGCAGTTCTTC | NA | TRBJ2-1 | NA | TRBV15
CASSSSDRLYGYTF | TGTGCCAGCAGCTCCTCGGACAGGCTCTATGGCTACACCTTC | TRBD1 | TRBJ1-2 | few | TRBV7-8
CASSEQKNTGELFF | TGTGCCAGCAGCGAACAGAAGAACACCGGGGAGCTGTTTTTT | NA | TRBJ2-2 | NA | TRBV7-3
CASSRGETEAFF | TGTGCCAGCAGCCGAGGGGAAACTGAAGCTTTCTTT | NA | TRBJ1-1 | NA | TRBV5-5
CSAARDEAFF | TGCAGTGCCGCCCGTGATGAAGCTTTCTTT | NA | TRBJ1-1 | NA | TRBV20-1
CASSLSRDSNLYGYTF | TGTGCCAGCAGTTTATCGAGGGACAGCAATCTCTATGGCTACACCTTC | TRBD1 | TRBJ1-2 | NA | TRBV27
CASSLVQGMNTEAFF | TGTGCCAGCAGCTTGGTACAGGGGATGAACACTGAAGCTTTCTTT | TRBD1 | TRBJ1-1 | NA | TRBV5-8
CASRLSGQGPYEQYF | TGTGCCAGTAGGTTAAGTGGACAGGGTCCCTACGAGCAGTACTTC | TRBD1 | TRBJ2-7 | NA | TRBV19
CASSLSGTGFYGYTF | TGTGCCAGCAGCTTAAGCGGGACAGGATTCTATGGCTACACCTTC | TRBD1 | TRBJ1-2 | NA | TRBV7-6
CATTAAGGPPDTQYF | TGTGCCACGACCGCGGCGGGGGGGCCCCCAGATACGCAGTATTTT | TRBD2 | TRBJ2-3 | NA | TRBV7-9
CASSFPRPIGSEQFF | TGTGCCAGCAGCTTCCCTCGGCCCATTGGGAGTGAGCAGTTCTTC | NA | TRBJ2-1 | NA | TRBV7-2
CASSFGRGNSPLHF | TGTGCCAGCAGTTTCGGCAGGGGAAACTCACCCCTCCACTTT | NA | TRBJ1-6 | NA | TRBV28
CASQKGGSEQYF | TGTGCCAGTCAAAAGGGGGGGTCCGAGCAGTACTTC | NA | TRBJ2-7 | NA | TRBV6-6
CASSQAGQGSYNEQFF | TGCGCCAGCAGCCAAGCGGGGCAGGGTTCCTACAATGAGCAGTTCTTC | NA | TRBJ2-1 | NA | TRBV4-1
CASSMRLKTPLLRDSQETQYF | TGTGCCAGTAGTATGCGTCTGAAGACACCCCTCTTGAGGGACAGCCAAGAGACCCAGTACTTC | TRBD1 | TRBJ2-5 | once | TRBV19
CASSYWGETSYEQYF | TGTGCCAGCAGTTATTGGGGGGAGACCTCCTACGAGCAGTACTTC | NA | TRBJ2-7 | NA | TRBV5-4
CASSRTHRGRNQPQHF | TGTGCCAGCAGCCGAACACACAGGGGGCGTAATCAGCCCCAGCATTTT | TRBD1 | TRBJ1-5 | NA | TRBV27
CASSFSYEQYF | TGTGCCAGCAGTTTCTCCTACGAGCAGTACTTC | NA | TRBJ2-7 | once | TRBV6-2/TRBV6-3
CASSWNRDRDGYTF | TGCGCCAGCAGCTGGAACCGGGACAGGGATGGCTACACCTTC | TRBD1 | TRBJ1-2 | NA | TRBV5-1
CASSVDRGDEQFF | TGTGCCAGCAGTGTCGACAGGGGAGATGAGCAGTTCTTC | TRBD1 | TRBJ2-1 | NA | TRBV6-4
CATSFRQGKEKLFF | TGTGCCACTAGTTTCCGGCAGGGTAAAGAAAAACTGTTTTTT | NA | TRBJ1-4 | NA | TRBV6-6
CASSFDSGNNYGYTF | TGTGCCAGCAGCTTCGACTCAGGGAATAACTATGGCTACACCTTC | NA | TRBJ1-2 | NA | TRBV11-2
CASSLNTRGLAGTGGIQYF | TGTGCCAGCAGCTTAAATACTCGCGGGCTAGCGGGAACGGGTGGCATTCAGTACTTC | TRBD2 | TRBJ2-4 | NA | TRBV7-2
CASSQFRQTTNEKLFF | TGCGCCAGCAGCCAATTCCGGCAGACAACTAATGAAAAACTGTTTTTT | NA | TRBJ1-4 | NA | TRBV4-1
CASSKTPSIHEQYF | TGTGCCAGCAGCAAGACCCCTTCCATCCACGAGCAGTACTTC | NA | TRBJ2-7 | NA | TRBV21-1
CAWSYLLGVGNEQFF | TGTGCCTGGAGTTACCTTTTGGGCGTCGGGAATGAGCAGTTCTTC | NA | TRBJ2-1 | NA | TRBV30
CASSISGTGNKNEQFF | TGTGCCAGTAGTATCTCGGGGACAGGTAATAAAAATGAGCAGTTCTTC | TRBD1 | TRBJ2-1 | NA | TRBV19
CASSFGDSSYEQYF | TGTGCCAGCAGTTTCGGGGACAGCTCCTACGAGCAGTACTTC | TRBD1 | TRBJ2-7 | once | TRBV27
CASSLALGRGLATQYF | TGTGCCAGCAGCCTCGCCTTGGGCCGCGGGCTCGCGACCCAGTACTTC | NA | TRBJ2-5 | NA | TRBV7-6
CASSPGRSSYNEQFF | TGTGCCAGCAGCCCTGGTAGGAGCTCCTACAATGAGCAGTTCTTC | NA | TRBJ2-1 | NA | TRBV7-9
CASSLKQGIQPQHF | TGTGCCAGCAGCTTGAAACAGGGGATCCAGCCCCAGCATTTT | TRBD1 | TRBJ1-5 | NA | TRBV6-5
CASSQRIRDTEAFF | TGTGCCAGCAGCCAACGGATCCGTGACACTGAAGCTTTCTTT | NA | TRBJ1-1 | NA | TRBV14
CASRKEGLNQPQHF | TGTGCCAGCAGAAAAGAGGGGCTCAATCAGCCCCAGCATTTT | NA | TRBJ1-5 | once | TRBV6-5
CASSLLTMSTEAFF | TGTGCCAGCAGCTTGTTGACTATGAGCACTGAAGCTTTCTTT | NA | TRBJ1-1 | NA | TRBV7-9
CASSRGLGNSPLHF | TGCGCCAGTTCCCGGGGGCTTGGTAATTCACCCCTCCACTTT | NA | TRBJ1-6 | NA | TRBV5-1
CASSIGTGANTGELFF | TGTGCCAGTAGTATAGGGACAGGGGCGAACACCGGGGAGCTGTTTTTT | TRBD1 | TRBJ2-2 | NA | TRBV19
CASSAGQGMNSPLHF | TGTGCCAGCAGTGCCGGACAGGGGATGAATTCACCCCTCCACTTT | TRBD1 | TRBJ1-6 | once | TRBV27
CASSMGTGINQPQHF | TGTGCCAGTAGTATGGGGACAGGCATCAATCAGCCCCAGCATTTT | TRBD1 | TRBJ1-5 | NA | TRBV19
CASSIGVAAGNTEAFF | TGTGCCAGTAGTATAGGAGTGGCGGCGGGGAACACTGAAGCTTTCTTT | NA | TRBJ1-1 | once | TRBV19
CASSLGGRVQHF | TGTGCCAGCAGCTTAGGCGGCAGAGTTCAGCATTTT | NA | TRBJ1-5 | once | TRBV7-9
CASSPAHTYEQYF | TGTGCCAGCTCACCCGCCCATACCTACGAGCAGTACTTC | NA | TRBJ2-7 | NA | TRBV18
CASRAQRSYEQYF | TGTGCCAGCAGGGCACAGAGGTCCTACGAGCAGTACTTC | NA | TRBJ2-7 | NA | TRBV6-5
CASRLASYNEQFF | TGTGCCAGCAGACTAGCCTCCTACAATGAGCAGTTCTTC | NA | TRBJ2-1 | NA | TRBV28
CASSLDGYSNQPQHF | TGCGCCAGCAGCTTGGACGGGTATAGCAATCAGCCCCAGCATTTT | NA | TRBJ1-5 | once | TRBV5-1
CASSLGLGYTF | TGTGCCAGCAGCTTAGGGTTGGGCTACACCTTC | NA | TRBJ1-2 | NA | TRBV5-6
CASSQRTSGGSETQYF | TGTGCCAGCAGCCAACGGACTAGCGGGGGAAGCGAGACCCAGTACTTC | TRBD2 | TRBJ2-5 | once | TRBV3-1/TRBV3-2
CASSLRQPPTNEKLFF | TGTGCCAGCTCTCTGAGACAGCCTCCAACTAATGAAAAACTGTTTTTT | NA | TRBJ1-4 | NA | TRBV18
CASRAATNINSPLHF | TGTGCCAGTAGGGCGGCCACGAATATTAATTCACCCCTCCACTTT | NA | TRBJ1-6 | NA | TRBV9
CASSLSYNEQFF | TGTGCCAGCAGCTTAAGTTACAATGAGCAGTTCTTC | NA | TRBJ2-1 | NA | TRBV7-9
CASSSQGAPREQYF | TGTGCCAGCAGTTCACAGGGGGCGCCACGGGAGCAGTACTTC | TRBD1 | TRBJ2-7 | NA | TRBV6-6
CASSPDRVGLGEQYF | TGTGCCAGCAGCCCTGACAGGGTGGGGTTGGGGGAGCAGTACTTC | TRBD1 | TRBJ2-7 | NA | TRBV3-1/TRBV3-2